The T cell receptor (beta chain) under discussion was sequenced for a study of shared clonotypes between healthy human individuals. Broader study findings: Compared with clonotypes that all four donors shared, non-shared clonotypes had lower generation probabilities.

Healthy HIV-negative adults with no recent acute infections or vaccinations were recruited as donors. CD4+ cells yielded CD45RA+ naive and CD45RA-negative memory subsets. The CDR3 contains 15 residues. J was trimmed by 4 bases and V by 7 bases; bases with no gene match: 9. Germline V gives CDR1 SNHLY, CDR2 FYNNEI. As for this clone: The antigen remains undetermined.

Execution of the assay was at deep level. Assay used: immunoSEQ multiplex PCR; TCRdb lists only in-frame clones, some missing. The repertoire holds over 2 million clones, roughly 94% seen once, with more than 0.1% in the top ten. This sequence originates from a man between 18 and 35 years old in good health. Sequencing was carried out using naive CD4+ T cells sorted from blood. As to subset: CD45RA+ positively selected. This chain uses TRBV2 with TRBJ1-3; TRBD1 aligns across 8 bases. The CDR3 spells CASTRDRSAGNTIYF. The CDR3 nucleotides read TGTGCCAGCACTAGGGACAGGTCGGCGGGAAACACCATATATTTT.